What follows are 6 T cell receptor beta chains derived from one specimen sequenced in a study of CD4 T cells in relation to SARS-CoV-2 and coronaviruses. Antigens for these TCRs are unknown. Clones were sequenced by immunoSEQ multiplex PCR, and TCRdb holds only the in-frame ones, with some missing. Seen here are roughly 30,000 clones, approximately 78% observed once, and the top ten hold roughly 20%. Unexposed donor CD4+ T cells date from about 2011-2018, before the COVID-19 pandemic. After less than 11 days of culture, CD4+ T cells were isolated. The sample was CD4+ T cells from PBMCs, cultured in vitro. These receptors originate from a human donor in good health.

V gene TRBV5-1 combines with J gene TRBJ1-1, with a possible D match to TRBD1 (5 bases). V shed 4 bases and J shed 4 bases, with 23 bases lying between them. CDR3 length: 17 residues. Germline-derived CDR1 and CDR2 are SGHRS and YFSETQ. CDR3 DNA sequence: TGCGCCAGCAGCCCCCGGCGCGGGGGGAGTCGGGGCACTGAAGCTTTCTTT. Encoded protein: CASSPRRGGSRGTEAFF.

Written as DNA, the CDR3 is TGTGCCAGCTCACCCGGACAGGGGGCGCTCGAAAAACTGTTTTTT. Amino acids: CASSPGQGALEKLFF. The chain joins TRBV18 to TRBJ1-4; TRBD1 matches at 11 bases. J lost 8 bases, V lost 3 bases, and 5 bases had no gene match. The CDR3 length is 15 residues. Germline CDR1 and CDR2: KGHSH and LQKENI.

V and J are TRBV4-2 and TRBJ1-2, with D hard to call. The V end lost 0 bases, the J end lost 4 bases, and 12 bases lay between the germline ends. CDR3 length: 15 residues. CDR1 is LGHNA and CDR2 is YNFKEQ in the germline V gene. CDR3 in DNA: TGTGCCAGCAGCCAAGAGAGTAGGGATAGCTATGGCTACACCTTC. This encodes CASSQESRDSYGYTF.

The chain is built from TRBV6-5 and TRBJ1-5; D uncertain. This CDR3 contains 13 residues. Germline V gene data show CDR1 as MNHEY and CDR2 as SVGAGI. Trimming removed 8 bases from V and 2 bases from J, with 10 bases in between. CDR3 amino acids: CASHFGGNQPQHF. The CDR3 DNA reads TGTGCCAGCCACTTCGGGGGCAATCAGCCCCAGCATTTT.

The CDR3 coding sequence is TGCGCCAGCACCCCCCGGGCCGGGGAGCTGTTTTTT. Translating gives CASTPRAGELFF. J is TRBJ2-2 and V is TRBV5-1, with D unresolved. The CDR3 is made up of 12 amino acids. The V end lost 6 bases, the J end lost 6 bases, and 9 bases lay between the germline ends. Germline V gene data show CDR1 as SGHRS and CDR2 as YFSETQ.

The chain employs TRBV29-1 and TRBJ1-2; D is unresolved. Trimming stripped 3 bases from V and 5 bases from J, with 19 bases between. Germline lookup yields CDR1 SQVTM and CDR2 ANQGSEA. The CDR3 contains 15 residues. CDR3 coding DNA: TGCAGCGTTGACCTCCTTTACCGGGAGGGTTATGGCTACACCTTC. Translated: CSVDLLYREGYGYTF.